The clone carrying this TCR beta chain was seen a few times. Its matching antigen is unknown. Purity (above 98%) was reached by all sorted populations. This specimen comes from a study of beta chain features in type 1 diabetes. The study's findings and limits: TCRB CDR3s were moderately but significantly shorter in Type 1 diabetes patients in all four CD4+ subsets.

With V trimmed by 5 bases and J by 0 bases, 15 bases remained unmatched. The CDR3 spans 18 residues. CDR1 and CDR2 (germline): SEHNR, FQNEAQ (reference sequence). The authors reverse transcribed all of the isolated RNA, so sequencing captured expressed TCRB transcripts. Clones were sequenced by immunoSEQ multiplex PCR, and TCRdb holds only the in-frame ones, with some missing. The sample carries a few hundred thousand clones, around 9.6% recorded once. This TCR was sampled from a man aged 25-40 years with type 1 diabetes. Input material: central memory CD4+ T cells from blood. The chain combines TRBV7-9 with TRBJ1-1; 7 bases agree with TRBD1. CDR3 loop: CASSPPEGAGSVNTEAFF. CDR3 nucleotides: TGTGCCAGCAGCCCACCGGAGGGGGCCGGTTCAGTGAACACTGAAGCTTTCTTT.